The next 6 T cell receptor beta chains were all read from a single sample in a study of shared clonotypes between healthy human individuals. Assay used: immunoSEQ multiplex PCR; TCRdb lists only in-frame clones, some missing. Counted here are about 2.4 million clones, over 85% occurring once; the ten biggest clones make up 0.36%. The sample consisted of naive CD4+ T cells from PBMCs. As for subset: CD45RA+ positively selected. The receptors here all came from a man aged 18 to 35 in good health. Some clones in this sample may be carry-over from other donors' samples.

This sequence joins TRBV14 and TRBJ1-2; D might be TRBD1 (5 bases). Per germline, CDR1 SGHDN and CDR2 FVKESK. The CDR3 contains 16 residues. Trimming pared 1 base from V and 4 bases from J, leaving 16 bases between. This CDR3 is CASSQVKRDVGYGYTF. Here the CDR3 DNA reads TGTGCCAGCAGCCAAGTAAAAAGGGACGTCGGCTATGGCTACACCTTC.

This chain joins TRBV7-9 and TRBJ1-6, with unresolved D. Trimming took 5 bases from V and 5 from J, leaving 19 bases between them. In germline, CDR1 is SEHNR, CDR2 FQNEAQ (reference sequence). The CDR3 loop spans 17 amino acids. CDR3 amino acids: CASSHYSLPPNNSPLHF. The CDR3 nucleotides are TGTGCCAGCAGCCATTATAGTTTGCCGCCCAATAATTCACCCCTCCACTTT.

A single count supports this clone. This chain connects TRBV9 to TRBJ2-1; maybe TRBD1 (6 bases). There are 14 residues in the CDR3. V shed 4 bases and J shed 4 bases, with 12 bases lying between them. Looked up from germline, CDR1 is SGDLS and CDR2 is YYNGEE. DNA of the CDR3: TGTGCCAGCAGCACAAGAGGACAGTACAATGAGCAGTTCTTC. This sequence encodes CASSTRGQYNEQFF. The variable domain in full, with the rest retrieved from reference TRBV9 and TRBJ2-1, is DSGVTQTPKHLITATGQRVTLRCSPRSGDLSVYWYQQSLDQGLQFLIQYYNGEERAKGNILERFSAQQFPDLHSELNLSSLELGDSALYFCASSTRGQYNEQFFGPGTRLTVL.

V usage is TRBV30 and J usage is TRBJ1-5, with a weak D call TRBD1 (6 bases). Germline V lookup: CDR1 GTSNPN, CDR2 SVGIG (reference sequence). V lost 0 bases to trimming and J lost 8 bases, with 20 bases between them. The CDR3 spans 16 residues. The CDR3 DNA is TGTGCCTGGAGTGTAGGGGGGAACGCCGGGTATGAGCCCCAGCATTTT. Translating it yields CAWSVGGNAGYEPQHF. Looking up the rest from reference TRBV30 and TRBJ1-5 gives the full variable domain: SQTIHQWPATLVQPVGSPLSLECTVEGTSNPNLYWYRQAAGRGLQLLFYSVGIGQISSEVPQNLSASRPQDRQFILSSKKLLLSDSGFYLCAWSVGGNAGYEPQHFGDGTRLSIL.

The chain employs TRBV25-1 and TRBJ1-1; D is possibly TRBD1 (6 bases). Trimming removed 8 bases at V and 1 base at J, with 20 bases between. This CDR3 region has 16 residues. The germline V gene encodes CDR1 MGHDK and CDR2 SYGVNS. The CDR3 loop reads CASSPRTVERNTEAFF. The CDR3 DNA follows: TGTGCCAGCTCTCCTCGGACAGTAGAGAGGAACACTGAAGCTTTCTTT.

V is TRBV2 and J is TRBJ1-5; no reliable D call. Germline V gives CDR1 SNHLY, CDR2 FYNNEI. V was shortened by 1 base and J by 0 bases, with 10 bases between the two germline ends. There are 16 residues in the CDR3. The CDR3 protein is CASSEDLGNSNQPQHF. Here the CDR3 DNA reads TGTGCCAGCAGTGAAGATTTGGGAAATAGCAATCAGCCCCAGCATTTT. Using reference TRBV2 and TRBJ1-5 for the parts outside the CDR3, the full variable domain is EPEVTQTPSHQVTQMGQEVILRCVPISNHLYFYWYRQILGQKVEFLVSFYNNEISEKSEIFDDQFSVERPDGSNFTLKIRSTKLEDSAMYFCASSEDLGNSNQPQHFGDGTRLSIL.